These 15 T cell receptor beta chains were all obtained from the same sample, sequenced in a study of cytomegalovirus exposure and HLA in healthy donors. Using immunoSEQ multiplex PCR, the repertoire was profiled, and TCRdb retains in-frame clones only, with some absent. The sample shows roughly 110,000 clones, 88% of them seen only once. Sequencing was performed on PBMCs. The receptors originated from a woman between 18 and 29 years old in good health and CMV-seropositive.

The CDR3 loop is CASRAPGLGAYEQYV. CDR3 nucleotide sequence: TGTGCCAGCAGGGCCCCGGGACTAGGCGCATACGAGCAGTACGTC. V usage is TRBV11-2 and J usage is TRBJ2-7; 8 bases agree with TRBD2. This CDR3 region has 15 residues. Trimming took 6 bases from V and 4 from J; bases not matched to a gene: 11. From germline, CDR1 is SGHAT and CDR2 FQNNGV.

This chain connects TRBV27 to TRBJ2-3, with D maybe TRBD2 (6 bases). V shed 0 bases and J shed 2 bases, with 15 bases lying between them. There are 17 residues in the CDR3. Germline-derived CDR1 and CDR2 are MNHEY and SMNVEV (reference sequence). In nucleotides, the CDR3 is TGTGCCAGCAGTTTATCCCCGGGACTCGCGATCACAGATACGCAGTATTTT. Translated, it gives CASSLSPGLAITDTQYF.

The V and J genes are TRBV5-6 and TRBJ1-1; perhaps TRBD1 as D (5 bases). V gave up 0 bases and J gave up 10 bases, with 10 bases separating them. Per germline, CDR1 SGHDT and CDR2 YYEEEE. The CDR3 totals 12 residues. CDR3: CASSLVRGLAFF. The DNA for the CDR3 is TGTGCCAGCAGCTTGGTCCGGGGGTTAGCTTTCTTT.

V is TRBV18 and J is TRBJ2-7, with 10 bases identical to TRBD1. The CDR3 runs to 15 residues. The germline CDR1 and CDR2 sequences are KGHSH and LQKENI. Trimming cost V 3 bases and J 7 bases; bases outside gene matches: 9. In DNA form, the CDR3 reads TGTGCCAGCTCACCCATCGGGACAGGGGTCCAAGAGCAGTACGTC. Its protein is CASSPIGTGVQEQYV.

The chain links TRBV2 to TRBJ2-3; 11 bases are a match to TRBD2. The CDR3 loop spans 14 amino acids. J was trimmed by 6 bases and V by 6 bases; bases with no gene match: 5. CDR1 is SNHLY and CDR2 is FYNNEI in the germline V gene. CDR3 nucleotides: TGTGCCAGCAGATTAGCGGGGGGGCCGGATACGCAGTATTTT. Amino acids: CASRLAGGPDTQYF. Complete variable domain (other parts from reference TRBV2 and TRBJ2-3): EPEVTQTPSHQVTQMGQEVILRCVPISNHLYFYWYRQILGQKVEFLVSFYNNEISEKSEIFDDQFSVERPDGSNFTLKIRSTKLEDSAMYFCASRLAGGPDTQYFGPGTRLTVL.

In DNA form, the CDR3 reads TGTGCCAGCACCAGGGCCTACGGGAACACTGAAGCTTTCTTT. Residues: CASTRAYGNTEAFF. This sequence joins TRBV6-1 and TRBJ1-1; D might be TRBD1 (5 bases). Between the trimmed V and J ends, which lost 7 bases and 1 base, there was a span of 13 bases. From germline, CDR1 is MNHNS and CDR2 SASEGT. The CDR3 has 14 amino acids.

The chain has TRBV4-1 and TRBJ1-2; D call uncertain. V gave up 0 bases and J gave up 8 bases, with 10 bases separating them. The V gene's germline CDR1 is MGHRA and CDR2 YSYEKL. CDR3 length: 13 amino acids. Written as DNA, the CDR3 is TGCGCCAGCAGCCAAGATCCCAGCGGGGGCTACACCTTC. Amino acid sequence: CASSQDPSGGYTF.

This clone was seen a single time. The gene calls are TRBV27 and TRBJ2-7; possibly TRBD2 for D (5 bases). From germline, CDR1 is MNHEY and CDR2 SMNVEV (reference sequence). Deletions cut 5 bases from V and 6 bases from J, with 17 bases between. The CDR3 loop spans 14 amino acids. This CDR3 reads CASSPFRGPGEQYF. The CDR3 coding sequence is TGTGCCAGCAGTCCCTTCCGGGGTCCAGGCGAGCAGTACTTC.

In DNA form, the CDR3 reads TGTGCCAGCAGCTTATTCTCAGACAGTCCCTACGAGCAGTACTTC. Translation: CASSLFSDSPYEQYF. This chain joins TRBV13 and TRBJ2-7; a weak D match, TRBD1 (5 bases). CDR3 length: 15 amino acids. Germline V gene sequence: CDR1 PRHDT, CDR2 FYEKMQ (reference sequence). V was shortened by 2 bases and J by 2 bases, with 13 bases between the two germline ends. Full variable domain (missing parts from reference TRBV13 and TRBJ2-7): AAGVIQSPRHLIKEKRETATLKCYPIPRHDTVYWYQQGPGQDPQFLISFYEKMQSDKGSIPDRFSAQQFSDYHSELNMSSLELGDSALYFCASSLFSDSPYEQYFGPGTRLTVT.

The chain is built from TRBV6-6 and TRBJ1-6, with D hard to call. V lost 7 bases to trimming and J lost 8 bases, with 6 bases between them. This CDR3 is 11 amino acids long. From germline, CDR1 is MNHNY and CDR2 SVGAGI (reference sequence). CDR3 protein: CASTADSPLHF. CDR3 in DNA: TGTGCCAGCACCGCAGATTCACCCCTCCACTTT.

This chain links TRBV28 with TRBJ2-5; D ambiguous. V shed 5 bases and J shed 2 bases, with 9 bases lying between them. In germline, CDR1 is MDHEN, CDR2 SYDVKM. This CDR3 region has 13 residues. The CDR3 reads CASSEDVQETQYF. As DNA, the CDR3 is TGTGCCAGCAGTGAGGATGTTCAAGAGACCCAGTACTTC.

The chain combines TRBV28 with TRBJ2-7; possibly TRBD2 for D (6 bases). Per the germline V gene, CDR1 is MDHEN and CDR2 is SYDVKM. The CDR3 loop spans 10 amino acids. Written as DNA, the CDR3 is TGTGCTTGCGGGGCGTACGAGCAGTACGTC. It encodes CACGAYEQYV.

CDR3 in DNA: TGTGCCAGCAGTCCGTCCCGTAGATCTGGAAACACCATATATTTT. Its protein product is CASSPSRRSGNTIYF. The chain uses TRBV27 and TRBJ1-3; no reliable D call. The CDR3 covers 15 residues. Germline assignment: CDR1 MNHEY and CDR2 SMNVEV (reference sequence). Trimming shortened V by 5 bases and J by 1 base, and 12 bases separated the two germline ends.

This clone has just one count. The CDR3 DNA reads as TGTGCCAGCAGCTCCGGACAGGGTCTCCAGCCCCAGCATTTT. It is translated as CASSSGQGLQPQHF. The chain is built from TRBV7-9 and TRBJ1-5; 8 bases are a match to TRBD1. The CDR3 is made up of 14 amino acids. Per germline, CDR1 SEHNR and CDR2 FQNEAQ (reference sequence). V shed 4 bases and J 7 bases; nucleotides not matched to a gene: 6.

The J gene is TRBJ2-7, the V gene TRBV6-5, with D unresolved. V was shortened by 0 bases and J by 3 bases, with 12 bases between the two germline ends. The length of the CDR3 is 15 residues. The germline CDR1 and CDR2 sequences are MNHEY and SVGAGI. The CDR3 DNA reads as TGTGCCAGCAGTTACTCGGAAACGGAGCACTACGAGCAGTACTTC. It translates to CASSYSETEHYEQYF.